Shown below are 2 T cell receptor beta chains from a single sample sequenced in a study of blood T cell repertoires in COVID-19. Libraries were prepared by immunoSEQ multiplex PCR; TCRdb keeps only in-frame clonotypes and omits some of them. Of 300,000 to 400,000 clones in the sample, about 90% are singletons; the top ten hold more than 1%. Sequences were obtained from PBMCs or T cells enriched from blood (not recorded which). All receptors come from a woman between 25 and 40 years old who had recovered from COVID-19.

The rearrangement links TRBV27 to TRBJ1-1, with TRBD1 identical over 8 bases. The junction had 4 bases not matched to a gene; V was cut back by 6 bases and J by 1 base. The CDR3 totals 14 residues. CDR1 is MNHEY and CDR2 is SMNVEV in the germline V gene (reference sequence). The CDR3 DNA reads TGTGCCAGCAGCTCGGACAGGGCGAACACTGAAGCTTTCTTT. Its translation is CASSSDRANTEAFF.

The CDR3 spells CATSDGDRGRLGYGYTF. CDR3 DNA: TGTGCCACCAGTGATGGGGACAGGGGGCGTTTGGGGTATGGCTACACCTTC. V and J are TRBV24-1 and TRBJ1-2, with 12 nucleotides matching TRBD1. Germline CDR1 reads KGHDR; CDR2 reads SFDVKD. With V trimmed by 3 bases and J by 5 bases, 9 bases remained unmatched. This CDR3 has 17 residues.